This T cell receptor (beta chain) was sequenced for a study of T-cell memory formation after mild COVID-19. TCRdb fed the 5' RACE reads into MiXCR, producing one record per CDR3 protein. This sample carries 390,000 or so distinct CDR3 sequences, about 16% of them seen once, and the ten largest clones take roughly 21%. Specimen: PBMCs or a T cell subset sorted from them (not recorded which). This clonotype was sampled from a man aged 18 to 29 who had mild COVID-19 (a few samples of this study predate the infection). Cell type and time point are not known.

CDR3 loop: CASLPGAHYNEQFF. The DNA for the CDR3 is TGTGCCAGCCTCCCGGGAGCTCATTACAATGAGCAGTTCTTC. The chain combines TRBV11-2 with TRBJ2-1; tentatively, D is TRBD2 (6 bases). The germline gives CDR1 SGHAT, CDR2 FQNNGV. This CDR3 comprises 14 residues. V lost 8 bases to trimming and J lost 4 bases, with 15 bases between them. Combining the CDR3 with reference TRBV11-2 and TRBJ2-1 gives the whole variable domain EAGVAQSPRYKIIEKRQSVAFWCNPISGHATLYWYQQILGQGPKLLIQFQNNGVVDDSQLPKDRFSAERLKGVDSTLKIQPAKLEDSAVYLCASLPGAHYNEQFFGPGTRLTVL.